This TCR beta chain was recorded in a study of control samples from healthy donors and cancer patients. TCRdb's table, derived via immunoSEQ multiplex PCR, lists solely in-frame clones and lacks some. This table holds about 190,000 clones, over 80% found once. The CDR3 is 17 amino acids. CDR1 is MGHDK and CDR2 is SYGVNS in the germline V gene. J was trimmed by 7 bases and V by 0 bases; bases with no gene match: 10. Sequencing used blood. This TCR derives from a man aged 25 to 45 in good health. V is TRBV25-1 and J is TRBJ1-4, with 8 positions matching TRBD1. The CDR3: CASSEYFLTGGSEKLFF. DNA for the CDR3: TGTGCCAGCAGTGAATATTTTCTCACAGGGGGGAGTGAAAAACTGTTTTTT.